The clone carrying this TCR beta chain was counted at least ten times. The CDR3 sequence is 15 residues long. Germline V gives CDR1 SGHRS, CDR2 YFSETQ. The V end was cut by 0 bases, the J end by 0 bases, with 8 bases between. The data stem from a study of T-cell reconstitution after alpha-beta-depleted transplantation in children. Researchers prepared the TCRbeta library using unique molecular identifiers, the study reports. MiXCR, run by TCRdb on the PCR reads, gives a single entry per CDR3 protein. The sample lists about 350,000 distinct CDR3 sequences, about an eighth occurring once. The TCR sequence derives from a human donor who donated a stem cell graft to a child with Fanconi anemia. The chain links TRBV5-1 to TRBJ2-3, with D unclear. This sample comprised PBMCs, obtained from the stem cell graft. The CDR3: CASSLDGTSTDTQYF. In DNA, the CDR3 is TGCGCCAGCAGCTTGGATGGAACTAGCACAGATACGCAGTATTTT.